What follows is one T cell receptor beta chain and its context. Its antigen is undetermined. This specimen comes from a study of shared clonotypes between healthy human individuals. The wider study: Donors had three CD4 naive, three CD4 memory, two CD8 naive and one CD8 memory plate apiece.

Study-wide results and limits: Relative to memory subsets, naive subsets generally showed larger estimated richness.

Libraries were prepared by immunoSEQ multiplex PCR; TCRdb keeps only in-frame clonotypes and omits some of them. This table holds over 2,000,000 clones, roughly 95% found once. The CDR3 spans 15 residues. Trimming left V 4 bases short and J 5 bases short, with 15 bases between. CDR1 SGHRS and CDR2 YFSETQ come from the germline V gene. Naive-designated CD8 cells lacked CD45RO, were positively enriched for CCR7, and omitted terminally differentiated effector memory CD45RA+ cells. The TCR sequence derives from a man between 18 and 29 years old in good health. Some clones in this sample may be carry-over from other donors' samples. The J gene is TRBJ2-2, the V gene TRBV5-1; D is perhaps TRBD2 (6 bases). Sample: naive CD8+ T cells from PBMCs. CDR3 residues: CASSLGPGGTGELFF. The CDR3 bases are TGCGCCAGCAGCCTGGGACCTGGGGGGACCGGGGAGCTGTTTTTT.